A selection of T cell receptor beta chains follows, all from one sample in a study of shared clonotypes between healthy human individuals. Sequenced by immunoSEQ multiplex PCR; TCRdb stores in-frame clones only, minus some. The data hold around 350,000 clones, with over 70% observed a single time. The sequencing sample was made of memory CD4+ T cells sorted from blood. The source of these receptors is a man aged 25 to 45 in good health. CDR3s include the opening cysteine and the closing phenylalanine or tryptophan. The D gene is left open where the match is weak. Only some rows state a clone size, as once, few, many or a class for expanded clones.

size	D	J	V	DNA	CDR3
few	NA	TRBJ1-3	TRBV7-2	TGTGCCAGCAGCCGAGAAAGCTTTAACACCATATATTTT	CASSRESFNTIYF
NA	NA	TRBJ1-5	TRBV19	TGTGCCAGTAGGCAGGGTGGGGGCAATCAGCCCCAGCATTTT	CASRQGGGNQPQHF
NA	TRBD1	TRBJ2-5	TRBV5-1	TGCGCCAGCAGCGGAGGACAGGGTCAAGAGACCCAGTACTTC	CASSGGQGQETQYF
once	TRBD2	TRBJ2-7	TRBV7-2	TGTGCCAGCAGCCTAGCGGAGGGCCGGACTTACGAGCAGTACTTC	CASSLAEGRTYEQYF
few	TRBD1	TRBJ2-1	TRBV10-3	TGTGCCATCAGTGGACCCGGGACAGGGCACGACAATGAGCAGTTCTTC	CAISGPGTGHDNEQFF
few	TRBD2	TRBJ2-2	TRBV15	TGTGCCACCAGCAAACCGGGACTAGATACGATCGGGGAGCTGTTTTTT	CATSKPGLDTIGELFF
NA	NA	TRBJ2-3	TRBV18	TGTGCCAGCTCACCAGGGGCGAGCACAGATACGCAGTATTTT	CASSPGASTDTQYF
NA	TRBD2	TRBJ2-7	TRBV5-4	TGTGCCAGCAGCTCTGGGACTAGCGGGAGATCCGAGCAGTACTTC	CASSSGTSGRSEQYF
NA	TRBD1	TRBJ1-5	TRBV7-2	TGTGCCAGCAGCTTCGGGACAGGGGCGCATAGCAATCAGCCCCAGCATTTT	CASSFGTGAHSNQPQHF
NA	NA	TRBJ1-2	TRBV18	TGTGCCAGCTCACCCCAGGGAAACGATGGCTACACCTTC	CASSPQGNDGYTF
NA	TRBD2	TRBJ2-7	TRBV5-4	TGTGCCAGCAGCTTAACTAGCGGAAACTACGAGCAGTACTTC	CASSLTSGNYEQYF
NA	TRBD1	TRBJ1-1	TRBV10-3	TGTGCCATCAGTGCTCGAGAGGGACAGGGGGCGCAGGACACTGAAGCTTTCTTT	CAISAREGQGAQDTEAFF